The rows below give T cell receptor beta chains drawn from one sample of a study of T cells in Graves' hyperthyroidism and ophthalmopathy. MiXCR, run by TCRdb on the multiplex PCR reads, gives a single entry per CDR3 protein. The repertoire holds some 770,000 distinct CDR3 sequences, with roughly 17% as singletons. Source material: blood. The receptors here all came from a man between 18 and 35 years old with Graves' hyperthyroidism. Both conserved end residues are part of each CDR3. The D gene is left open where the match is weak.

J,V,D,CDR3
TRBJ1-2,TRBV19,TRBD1,CASSIGQGALDGYTF
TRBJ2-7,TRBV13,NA,CASSPTSESYEQYF
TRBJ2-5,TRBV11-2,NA,CASSSGPPGRSQETQYF
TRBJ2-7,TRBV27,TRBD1,CASRGTGLEQYF
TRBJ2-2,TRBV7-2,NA,CASSDPPLGLPGGGELFF
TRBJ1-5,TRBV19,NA,CASRLGGNQPQHF
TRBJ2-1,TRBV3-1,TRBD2,CASSQLTSGRSYNEQFF
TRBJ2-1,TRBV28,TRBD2,CASSPGLAGLSYNEQFF
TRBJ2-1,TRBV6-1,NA,CASSFDLSSYNEQFF
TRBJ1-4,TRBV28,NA,CAGAARNEKLFF
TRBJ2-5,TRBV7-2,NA,CASSPQYPLEETQYF
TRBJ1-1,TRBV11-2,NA,CASSFAGEARTEAFF
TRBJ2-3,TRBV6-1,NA,CASSGRVPADTQYF
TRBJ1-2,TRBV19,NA,CASSKAPRDGGYTF
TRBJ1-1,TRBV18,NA,CASSPPSLNTEAFF
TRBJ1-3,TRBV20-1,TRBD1,CSARGTGGNTIYF
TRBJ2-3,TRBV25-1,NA,CASIPTGASWRDTQYF
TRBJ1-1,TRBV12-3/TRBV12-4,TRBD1,CASIGQGNTEAFF
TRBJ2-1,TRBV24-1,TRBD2,CATSDLGTSHYNEQFF
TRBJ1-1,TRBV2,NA,CASSVEGRTEAFF
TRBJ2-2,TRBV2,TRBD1,CASSLLAGTGGAGELFF
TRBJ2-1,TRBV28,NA,CASSLIANSYNEQFF
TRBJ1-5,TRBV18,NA,CASSPGANRNQPQHF
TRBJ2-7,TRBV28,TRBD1,CAILMSGQGNEQYF
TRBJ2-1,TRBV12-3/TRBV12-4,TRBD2,CASTPGAGGYNEQFF
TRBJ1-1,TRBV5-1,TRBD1,CASSWTGFTEAFF
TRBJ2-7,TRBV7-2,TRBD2,CASSSTSGPRYEQYF
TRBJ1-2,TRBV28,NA,CASSTPDGNYGYTF
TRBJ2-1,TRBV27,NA,CASSPQSGTGFNEQFF